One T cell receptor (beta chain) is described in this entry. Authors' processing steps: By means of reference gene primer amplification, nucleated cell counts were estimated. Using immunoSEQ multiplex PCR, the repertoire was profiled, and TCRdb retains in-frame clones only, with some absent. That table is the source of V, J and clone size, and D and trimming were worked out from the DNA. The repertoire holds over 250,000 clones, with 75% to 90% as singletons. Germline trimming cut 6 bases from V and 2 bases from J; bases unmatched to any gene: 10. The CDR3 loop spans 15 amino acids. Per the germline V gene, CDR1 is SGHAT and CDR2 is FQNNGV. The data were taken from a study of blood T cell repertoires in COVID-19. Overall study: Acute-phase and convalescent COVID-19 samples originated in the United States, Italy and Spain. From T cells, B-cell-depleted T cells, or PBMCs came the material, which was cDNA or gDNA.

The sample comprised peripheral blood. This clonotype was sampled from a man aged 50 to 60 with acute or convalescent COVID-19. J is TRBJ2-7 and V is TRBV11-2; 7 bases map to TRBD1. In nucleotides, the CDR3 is TGTGCCAGCAGTTCCGACAGGGCTGGGACCTACGAGCAGTACTTC. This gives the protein CASSSDRAGTYEQYF.